Below are 14 T cell receptor beta chains sequenced from a single sample in a study of cytomegalovirus exposure and HLA in healthy donors. The PCR made use of 60 Vbeta and 13 Jbeta primers. The table came from immunoSEQ multiplex PCR; TCRdb's copy has only in-frame clones and leaves some out. The sample shows some 180,000 clones, around a tenth of them seen only once. The sample was PBMCs. Receptors were obtained from a woman in her thirties in good health and CMV-seropositive.

This clone was observed a handful of times. V usage is TRBV5-1 and J usage is TRBJ1-3; TRBD1 might be the D (6 bases). Germline-derived CDR1 and CDR2 are SGHRS and YFSETQ. Trimming cost V 4 bases and J 2 bases, with 22 bases left between them. CDR3 size: 18 residues. The CDR3 protein is CASSLDRVRGSPGNTIYF. The CDR3 DNA reads TGCGCCAGCAGCCTGGATAGAGTCAGGGGATCACCTGGAAACACCATATATTTT. The full variable domain, rest sourced from reference TRBV5-1 and TRBJ1-3, is KAGVTQTPRYLIKTRGQQVTLSCSPISGHRSVSWYQQTPGQGLQFLFEYFSETQRNKGNFPGRFSGRQFSNSRSEMNVSTLELGDSALYLCASSLDRVRGSPGNTIYFGEGSWLTVV.

This chain uses TRBV5-1 with TRBJ1-2; D gene uncertain. In germline, CDR1 is SGHRS, CDR2 YFSETQ. The ends were cut back, 3 bases at V and 1 base at J, with 10 bases in the middle. The CDR3 covers 14 residues. CDR3 region: CASSSLSNNYGYTF. CDR3 DNA sequence: TGCGCCAGCAGCTCGCTAAGCAATAACTATGGCTACACCTTC.

This chain joins TRBV2 and TRBJ2-4, with D possibly matching TRBD2 (6 bases). Germline V gives CDR1 SNHLY, CDR2 FYNNEI. V lost 4 bases and J lost 6, with 13 bases in between. CDR3 length: 14 residues. The CDR3 nucleotides read TGTGCCAGCAGTGTGGACTTGGGGGGAAACATTCAGTACTTC. Protein product: CASSVDLGGNIQYF.

This chain joins TRBV6-6 and TRBJ2-5; TRBD2 matches at 12 bases. The germline V gene has CDR1 MNHNY and CDR2 SVGAGI (reference sequence). With V trimmed by 6 bases and J by 2 bases, 1 base remained unmatched. The CDR3 sequence is 14 residues long. The CDR3 here is CASRGLAGQETQYF. CDR3 coding DNA: TGTGCCAGCAGGGGACTAGCGGGTCAAGAGACCCAGTACTTC.

There are a few counts of this clone. This chain connects TRBV6-6 to TRBJ1-3; a possible D gene is TRBD1 (6 bases). V lost 6 bases to trimming and J lost 2 bases, with 14 bases between them. Germline values: CDR1 MNHNY, CDR2 SVGAGI (reference sequence). The CDR3 sequence is 15 residues long. DNA for the CDR3: TGTGCCAGCAGCCGAGGAGAGGGGGCTGGAAACACCATATATTTT. Translated, it gives CASSRGEGAGNTIYF.

This clone has more than one count but fewer than ten. The junction and the germline gene differ at one end; a read error may be behind it. This sequence joins TRBV10-3 and TRBJ1-2, with TRBD1 as a possible D gene (6 bases). The CDR3 consists of 14 residues. Germline V lookup: CDR1 ENHRY, CDR2 SYGVKD. As DNA, the CDR3 is TGTGCCATCAGTGGGGGGCTGGAACTCTATGGCCACACCTTC. This codes for CAISGGLELYGHTF.

This chain connects TRBV6-5 to TRBJ1-3, with D maybe TRBD1 (6 bases). Trimming took 4 bases from V and 1 from J, leaving 14 bases between them. Germline V gives CDR1 MNHEY, CDR2 SVGAGI. This CDR3 is built from 16 residues. The CDR3 is CASSSHDRPSGNTIYF. The CDR3 DNA is TGTGCCAGCAGTTCGCATGACAGGCCGTCTGGAAACACCATATATTTT.

This clone was seen only a few times. The rearrangement links TRBV5-1 to TRBJ2-3; maybe TRBD2 (6 bases). The germline V gene encodes CDR1 SGHRS and CDR2 YFSETQ. The V and J ends lost 6 bases and 8 bases respectively, with 22 bases between them. The CDR3 is 15 amino acids. CDR3 in DNA: TGCGCCAGCACGTACGCGGGGAGCAAAGGGCGTACGCAGTATTTT. It is translated as CASTYAGSKGRTQYF. Variable domain in full (rest from reference TRBV5-1 and TRBJ2-3): KAGVTQTPRYLIKTRGQQVTLSCSPISGHRSVSWYQQTPGQGLQFLFEYFSETQRNKGNFPGRFSGRQFSNSRSEMNVSTLELGDSALYLCASTYAGSKGRTQYFGPGTRLTVL.

This sequence joins TRBV11-2 and TRBJ2-3, with 10 bases fitting TRBD2. Per the germline V gene, CDR1 is SGHAT and CDR2 is FQNNGV. The J segment lost 4 bases and the V segment lost 2 bases, leaving 9 bases of the junction unmatched. CDR3 length equals 17 residues. In DNA, the CDR3 is TGTGCCAGCAGCTTAACTTGGGCTAGCGGGAGTCCAGATACGCAGTATTTT. Translating it yields CASSLTWASGSPDTQYF.

The chain joins TRBV2 to TRBJ2-7, with D hard to call. V lost 5 bases and J lost 3, with 11 bases in between. The CDR3 has 13 amino acids. Germline values: CDR1 SNHLY, CDR2 FYNNEI. This chain's CDR3 is CASSPRLLYEQYF. CDR3 bases: TGTGCCAGCAGTCCTAGATTGCTCTACGAGCAGTACTTC.

V usage is TRBV11-2 and J usage is TRBJ2-3; possibly TRBD1 for D (6 bases). The CDR3 has 13 residues. Per germline, CDR1 SGHAT and CDR2 FQNNGV. The V end was cut by 2 bases, the J end by 6 bases, with 9 bases between. The CDR3 bases are TGTGCCAGCAGCTTATCAGGGGCCGATACGCAGTATTTT. Residues: CASSLSGADTQYF.

Comments on this clone: One end of the junction fails to match germline, which may point to a read error. V usage is TRBV6-6 and J usage is TRBJ2-1, with 12 bases that match TRBD2. CDR1 and CDR2 from the germline V gene are MNHNY and SVGAGI (reference sequence). CDR3 length equals 14 residues. The CDR3: CAGRLAGVFNEQFF. Here the CDR3 DNA reads TGTGCCGGCAGACTAGCGGGAGTATTCAATGAGCAGTTCTTC.

The chain combines TRBV10-2 with TRBJ2-5; 9 bases are a match to TRBD2. The CDR3 runs to 15 residues. V lost 6 bases and J lost 5; bases outside the gene matches: 10. Germline V gene sequence: CDR1 WSHSY, CDR2 SAAADI. The CDR3 DNA sequence: TGCGCCAGCAGCGCCCCGGGACTAGCACGGGAGACCCAGTACTTC. It specifies CASSAPGLARETQYF.

This clone was counted at least ten times. J is TRBJ2-2 and V is TRBV27; TRBD2 matches 11 bases. The CDR3 spans 16 residues. The V gene end was trimmed by 6 bases and the J gene end by 4 bases; junction bases not matched to a gene: 7. The V gene's germline CDR1 is MNHEY and CDR2 SMNVEV (reference sequence). CDR3 bases: TGTGCCAGCAGCCCACTAGCGGGAGTTGGCACCGGGGAGCTGTTTTTT. Its translation is CASSPLAGVGTGELFF.